This is a list of T cell receptor beta chains from one sample in a study of blood T cell repertoires in COVID-19. Some clones are missing from TCRdb's copy, which holds only in-frame ones; the method was immunoSEQ multiplex PCR. Here the sample spans around 200,000 clones, more than 75% being singletons. Material for sequencing was peripheral blood. All receptors come from a person aged 65-85 years with COVID-19, enrolled during active disease. Each CDR3 is given with its conserved first and last residue. Each record gives: D gene, J gene, clone size, V gene, CDR3 DNA, CDR3 protein. The D gene is left open where the match is weak. Only some rows state a clone size, as once, few, many or a class for expanded clones.

d_gene: .
j_gene: TRBJ1-1
abundance: .
v_gene: TRBV5-8
CDR3nt: TGTGCCAGCAGCCGGTCTCTGCCGAACACTGAAGCTTTCTTT
CDR3aa: CASSRSLPNTEAFF

d_gene: TRBD1
j_gene: TRBJ1-2
abundance: .
v_gene: TRBV9
CDR3nt: TGTGCCAGCAGCATACGAGGACAGGGGGACTATGGCTACACCTTC
CDR3aa: CASSIRGQGDYGYTF

d_gene: .
j_gene: TRBJ1-2
abundance: .
v_gene: TRBV7-2
CDR3nt: TGTGCCAGCAGCTTAGCGACAGGCCAAGCTAACTATGGCTACACCTTC
CDR3aa: CASSLATGQANYGYTF

d_gene: .
j_gene: TRBJ2-3
abundance: .
v_gene: TRBV10-3
CDR3nt: TGTGCCATCAGGGAGGGGCAAAACACAGATACGCAGTATTTT
CDR3aa: CAIREGQNTDTQYF

d_gene: TRBD1
j_gene: TRBJ2-2
abundance: .
v_gene: TRBV10-3
CDR3nt: TGTGCCATCAGTGGGACAGGGGGGGACACCGGGGAGCTGTTTTTT
CDR3aa: CAISGTGGDTGELFF

d_gene: .
j_gene: TRBJ1-4
abundance: once
v_gene: TRBV5-1
CDR3nt: TGCGCCAGCAGCTTGGAACTCCAACCCGAAAAACTGTTTTTT
CDR3aa: CASSLELQPEKLFF

d_gene: TRBD2
j_gene: TRBJ2-1
abundance: .
v_gene: TRBV7-2
CDR3nt: TGTGCCAGCAGCAGACCGGGACTAGTGGTCGCCCCTGAGCAGTTCTTC
CDR3aa: CASSRPGLVVAPEQFF

d_gene: TRBD2
j_gene: TRBJ2-2
abundance: .
v_gene: TRBV5-1
CDR3nt: TGCGCCAGCAGCTGGACTAGTCCTGCCGGGGAGCTGTTTTTT
CDR3aa: CASSWTSPAGELFF

d_gene: TRBD1
j_gene: TRBJ2-3
abundance: many
v_gene: TRBV6-1
CDR3nt: TGTGCCAGCAGTGAGGGACAGGGGGCAGATACGCAGTATTTT
CDR3aa: CASSEGQGADTQYF

d_gene: .
j_gene: TRBJ2-7
abundance: .
v_gene: TRBV11-1
CDR3nt: TGTGCCAGCAGCTTAGGAGGTAACCGCCACGAGCAGTACTTC
CDR3aa: CASSLGGNRHEQYF

d_gene: .
j_gene: TRBJ1-6
abundance: once
v_gene: TRBV18
CDR3nt: TGTGCCAGCTCACGAGAGACACCCTATAATTCACCCCTCCACTTT
CDR3aa: CASSRETPYNSPLHF

d_gene: TRBD1
j_gene: TRBJ1-1
abundance: few
v_gene: TRBV25-1
CDR3nt: TGTGCCAGCAAGAGACAGGGGGTTTCGACTGAAGCTTTCTTT
CDR3aa: CASKRQGVSTEAFF

d_gene: .
j_gene: TRBJ2-7
abundance: once
v_gene: TRBV2
CDR3nt: TGTGCCAGCAGTGCTTCAAGCACCGAGCAGTACTTC
CDR3aa: CASSASSTEQYF

d_gene: .
j_gene: TRBJ2-6
abundance: .
v_gene: TRBV7-3
CDR3nt: TGTGCCAGCAGCCCAATCCCCTTGACAGGATCTGGGGCCAACGTCCTGACTTTC
CDR3aa: CASSPIPLTGSGANVLTF

d_gene: TRBD2
j_gene: TRBJ2-7
abundance: .
v_gene: TRBV6-2/TRBV6-3
CDR3nt: TGTGCCAGCAGTTATGTGACGGGAGGCGCAACCTACGAGCAGTACTTC
CDR3aa: CASSYVTGGATYEQYF

d_gene: TRBD2
j_gene: TRBJ2-3
abundance: .
v_gene: TRBV5-1
CDR3nt: TGCGCCAGCCGGGCGGGAGGACGACCCACAGATACGCAGTATTTT
CDR3aa: CASRAGGRPTDTQYF